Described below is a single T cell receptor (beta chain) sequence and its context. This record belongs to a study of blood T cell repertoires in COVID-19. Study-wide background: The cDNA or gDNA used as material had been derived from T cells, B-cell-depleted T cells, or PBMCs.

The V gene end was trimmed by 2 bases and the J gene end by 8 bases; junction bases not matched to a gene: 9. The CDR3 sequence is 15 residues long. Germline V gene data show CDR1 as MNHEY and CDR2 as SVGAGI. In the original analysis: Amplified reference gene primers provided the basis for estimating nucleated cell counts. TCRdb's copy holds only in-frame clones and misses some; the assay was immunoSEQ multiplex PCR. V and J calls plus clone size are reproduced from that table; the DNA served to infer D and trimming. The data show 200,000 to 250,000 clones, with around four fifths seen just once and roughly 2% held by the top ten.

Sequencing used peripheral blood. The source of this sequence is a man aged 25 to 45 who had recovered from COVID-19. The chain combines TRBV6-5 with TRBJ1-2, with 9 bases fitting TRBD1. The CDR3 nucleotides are TGTGCCAGCAGTTACGTAAACCGACAGGGGGAAGGCTACACCTTC. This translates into CASSYVNRQGEGYTF.